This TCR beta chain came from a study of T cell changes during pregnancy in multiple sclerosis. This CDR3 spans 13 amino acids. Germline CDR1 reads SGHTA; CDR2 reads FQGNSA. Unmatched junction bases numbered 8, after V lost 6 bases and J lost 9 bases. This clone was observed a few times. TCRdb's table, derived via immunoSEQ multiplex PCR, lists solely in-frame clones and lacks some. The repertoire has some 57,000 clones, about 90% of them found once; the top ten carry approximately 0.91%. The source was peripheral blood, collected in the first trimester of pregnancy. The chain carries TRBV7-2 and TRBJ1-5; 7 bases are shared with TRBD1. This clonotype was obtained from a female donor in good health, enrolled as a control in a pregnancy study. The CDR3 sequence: CASSYDRVPPQHF. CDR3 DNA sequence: TGTGCCAGCAGTTATGACAGGGTACCGCCCCAGCATTTT.